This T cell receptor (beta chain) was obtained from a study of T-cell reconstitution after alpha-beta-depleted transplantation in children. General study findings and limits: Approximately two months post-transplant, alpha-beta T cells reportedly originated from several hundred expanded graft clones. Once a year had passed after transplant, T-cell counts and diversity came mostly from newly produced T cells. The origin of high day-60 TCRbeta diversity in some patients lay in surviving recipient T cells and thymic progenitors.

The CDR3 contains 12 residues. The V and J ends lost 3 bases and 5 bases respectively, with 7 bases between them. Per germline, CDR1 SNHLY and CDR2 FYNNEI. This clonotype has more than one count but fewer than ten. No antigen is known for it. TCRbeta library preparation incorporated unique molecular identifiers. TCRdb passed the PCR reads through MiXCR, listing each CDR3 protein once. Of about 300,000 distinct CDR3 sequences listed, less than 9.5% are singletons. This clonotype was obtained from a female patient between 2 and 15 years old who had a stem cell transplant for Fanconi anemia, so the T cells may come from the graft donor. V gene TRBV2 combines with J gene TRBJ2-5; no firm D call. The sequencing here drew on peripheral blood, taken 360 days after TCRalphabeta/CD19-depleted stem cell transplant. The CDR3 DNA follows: TGTGCCAGCAGTGATCGGAAGGAGACCCAGTACTTC. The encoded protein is CASSDRKETQYF.